A selection of T cell receptor beta chains follows, all from one sample in a study of T cell changes during pregnancy in multiple sclerosis. The method was immunoSEQ multiplex PCR; TCRdb's version includes in-frame clones alone and lacks a portion of them. The profile shows about 80,000 clones, 92% of them singletons. The input for sequencing was peripheral blood, taken before pregnancy. Source of these receptors: a female donor with multiple sclerosis, enrolled in a pregnancy study. CDR3s include the opening cysteine and the closing phenylalanine or tryptophan. The size of a clone is reported for some rows only, either as once, few or many, or as a class for expanded clones.

size: few
J: TRBJ2-1
V: TRBV14
CDR3: CASSQDRGRAQFF

size: few
J: TRBJ2-7
V: TRBV28
CDR3: CASSDQPGTGRYEQYF

size: -
J: TRBJ2-5
V: TRBV5-1
CDR3: CASSWTGATQETQYF

size: -
J: TRBJ2-3
V: TRBV7-2
CDR3: CASSLGGQGADTQYF

size: once
J: TRBJ1-5
V: TRBV5-5
CDR3: CASSLDAGGFNQPQHF

size: -
J: TRBJ2-1
V: TRBV27
CDR3: CASSHGTGGGNEQFF

size: -
J: TRBJ1-1
V: TRBV5-1
CDR3: CASSLATWVWKTGQRGLNTEAFF

size: -
J: TRBJ2-7
V: TRBV19
CDR3: CASSRMGAGAPSSYEQYF

size: -
J: TRBJ2-6
V: TRBV7-8
CDR3: CASSLQPPTSGGGIPGANVLTF

size: -
J: TRBJ1-1
V: TRBV6-6
CDR3: CASSYSRSLNTEAFF

size: few
J: TRBJ1-5
V: TRBV30
CDR3: CAWRSGSNQPQHF

size: -
J: TRBJ2-2
V: TRBV25-1
CDR3: CASSDGIGDRNTGELFF

size: -
J: TRBJ1-1
V: TRBV9
CDR3: CASSRQGLDTEAFF

size: once
J: TRBJ1-2
V: TRBV30
CDR3: CAWTPVGRDYGYTF

size: -
J: TRBJ1-2
V: TRBV10-3
CDR3: CAIGTASNYGYTF

size: -
J: TRBJ2-7
V: TRBV6-5
CDR3: CASSYVEGREQYF

size: -
J: TRBJ1-1
V: TRBV29-1
CDR3: CSVRVASGTEAFF

size: -
J: TRBJ1-4
V: TRBV5-6
CDR3: CASKPRGGLEKLFF

size: once
J: TRBJ2-1
V: TRBV4-1
CDR3: CASSHGTSPPDNEQFF

size: -
J: TRBJ2-2
V: TRBV2
CDR3: CASSAEGTHTGELFF

size: -
J: TRBJ1-5
V: TRBV18
CDR3: CASSPIPGQGPTYQPQHF

size: -
J: TRBJ1-4
V: TRBV19
CDR3: CASSPSTGLQRVFF

size: -
J: TRBJ2-2
V: TRBV9
CDR3: CASSAQGSGELFF

size: -
J: TRBJ2-3
V: TRBV10-3
CDR3: CAISDRGLSTDTQYF

size: -
J: TRBJ2-5
V: TRBV5-1
CDR3: CASSSKRTGQVLVTQYF

size: -
J: TRBJ2-7
V: TRBV6-6
CDR3: CASSLRVSSYEQYF

size: -
J: TRBJ2-7
V: TRBV12-1
CDR3: CASSFPSSYEQYF

size: -
J: TRBJ1-3
V: TRBV4-2
CDR3: CASSQGGVADPDGNTIYF

size: -
J: TRBJ2-3
V: TRBV14
CDR3: CASSQDWGGADTQYF

size: -
J: TRBJ1-1
V: TRBV4-1
CDR3: CASSQEAYTEAFF

size: -
J: TRBJ2-2
V: TRBV9
CDR3: CASSVDAGGPLGTGELFF

size: -
J: TRBJ1-2
V: TRBV30
CDR3: CAWIFGGDRVSYGYTF

size: -
J: TRBJ1-5
V: TRBV4-1
CDR3: CASSQQAFYSNQPQHF

size: -
J: TRBJ1-2
V: TRBV19
CDR3: CASTPGNYGYTF

size: -
J: TRBJ2-4
V: TRBV7-9
CDR3: CASSSARLPAKNIQYF

size: -
J: TRBJ1-1
V: TRBV7-9
CDR3: CASSLDRAGVRPNTEAFF

size: -
J: TRBJ2-7
V: TRBV5-6
CDR3: CASSEGTEIYEQYF

size: -
J: TRBJ1-3
V: TRBV9
CDR3: CASSVLSGGLIPSGNTIYF

size: -
J: TRBJ1-1
V: TRBV19
CDR3: CASHLRPGVNTEAFF

size: -
J: TRBJ2-3
V: TRBV5-6
CDR3: CASSASGGITDTQYF

size: -
J: TRBJ1-5
V: TRBV9
CDR3: CASSPSGSNQPQHF

size: -
J: TRBJ1-1
V: TRBV18
CDR3: CASSPPGNTEAFF

size: once
J: TRBJ1-5
V: TRBV7-8
CDR3: CASSFSGTGNDQPQHF

size: -
J: TRBJ1-1
V: TRBV12-5
CDR3: CASGSLGVVRRGGTEAFF

size: once
J: TRBJ2-5
V: TRBV30
CDR3: CAWIVPGLAEQETQYF

size: -
J: TRBJ2-2
V: TRBV4-1
CDR3: CASSQGDTAGELFF